A single sample is the source of the 2 T cell receptor beta chains below, sequenced in a study of cytomegalovirus exposure and HLA in healthy donors. Only in-frame clones appear in the TCRdb table, and some are missing; sequencing was by immunoSEQ multiplex PCR. The sample has around 400,000 clones; 80% to 90% are singletons. Sequencing was done on a sample of PBMCs. Receptors were obtained from a woman aged 18-29 years in good health and CMV-seronegative.

V and J are TRBV2 and TRBJ1-5; D may be TRBD1 (5 bases). Germline-derived CDR1 and CDR2 are SNHLY and FYNNEI. The V end lost 7 bases, the J end lost 1 base, and 11 bases lay between the germline ends. The CDR3 loop spans 14 amino acids. CDR3 bases: TGTGCCAGCACCCGGGGGAACAGCAATCAGCCCCAGCATTTT. The encoded protein is CASTRGNSNQPQHF.

V and J are TRBV25-1 and TRBJ1-1; D uncertain. CDR3 length equals 15 residues. Germline CDR1 reads MGHDK; CDR2 reads SYGVNS. V was trimmed by 5 bases and J by 5 bases, leaving 18 bases between them. CDR3 nucleotide sequence: TGTGCCAGCAGTCCTCAGGAGGCGGTTAGGACTGAAGCTTTCTTT. Protein: CASSPQEAVRTEAFF.